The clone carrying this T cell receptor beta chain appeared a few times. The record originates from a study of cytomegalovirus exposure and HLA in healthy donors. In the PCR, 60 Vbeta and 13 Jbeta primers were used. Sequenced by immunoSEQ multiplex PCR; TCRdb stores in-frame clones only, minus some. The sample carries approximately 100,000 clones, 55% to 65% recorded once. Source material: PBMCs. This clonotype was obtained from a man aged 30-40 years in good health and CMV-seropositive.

The CDR3 region is CATSRDHGGYTF. CDR3 in DNA: TGTGCCACCAGCAGAGATCACGGTGGCTACACCTTC. V usage is TRBV15 and J usage is TRBJ1-2; no clear D. In germline, CDR1 is LNHNV, CDR2 YYDKDF (reference sequence). Trimming stripped 0 bases from V and 7 bases from J, with 6 bases between. The CDR3 loop spans 12 amino acids.